The text below deals with one T cell receptor beta chain. There is no known antigen for this receptor. With the read ending 3 residues before the CDR3 end, the germline J gene is used to fill in that end. Every participant had a single incident cervical HPV16 infection, and women with prevalent HPV16 infections were excluded. Cervical HPV DNA was detected with MY09/MY11 PCR, and genotyping was done by dot-blot hybridization. Fifteen mL of heparinized blood were centrifuged, and the buffy coat was aliquoted, frozen at -30°C, then stored at -80°C. QIAGEN kits were used to extract genomic DNA from buffy coat specimens. This record belongs to a study of T cells in women clearing cervical HPV infection (dated 2018 in TCRdb). About the study as a whole: The cases were 25 to 30 women with histologically confirmed HPV16-related CIN3 or worse, and 2 of these cases were invasive cancers. In the parent cohort, about 10,000 women aged 18 or older were enrolled in Guanacaste, Costa Rica, during about 1993 to 1995 and then followed for under 9 years. Five blinded duplicates per group were added as quality controls, so that roughly 60 samples were obtained: 50 or so participants and some 10 replicates. Blood from cases was collected at the visit at which the lesion was first identified, whereas blood from controls was collected once infection was no longer detected. Median age was roughly 33 years in cases versus less than 40 in controls, and baseline characteristics did not differ significantly. Among cases, blood sampling occurred a median of roughly 150 days after lesion detection, with an interquartile range of about 80 to 230 days. The 20 to 25 controls were women who cleared a single incident HPV16 infection within 12 months without developing precancer or cancer. Nested within Costa Rica's Guanacaste HPV Natural History Study, an exploratory proof-of-principle case-control study compared TCR repertoires across cervical HPV16 outcomes. Cases were matched to controls by age within five years and by the year the sample was collected. Because only a few women had HLA typing data, the possibility that HLA type acted as a confounder could not be ruled out.

Broader findings and caveats from the paper: The cross-sectional design could not show whether associations preceded infection or resulted from it; effector/memory subsets and HPV-specific T cells were not isolated. T-cell numbers per sample were unknown, so richness differences could reflect varying T-cell content rather than repertoire biology. Significantly higher TCR repertoire richness was observed in CIN3+ cases than in controls across sequencing depths, whereas no difference in evenness was found. Random forest classifiers combining richness and V gene abundances distinguished cases from controls with an estimated AUC of about 0.8. Lower TRBV6-7 relative abundance was observed in cases than in controls (around 0.1% versus 0.15%; Bonferroni P = 0.0008).

Looking up the germline V gene (reference sequence) yields CDR1 LNHDA and CDR2 SQIVND. From cysteine to phenylalanine, the CDR3 is 13 amino acids long. The DNA has 30 bases, all within the CDR3, and is read from base 1. V sheds 4 bases and J sheds 1 base, leaving 7 bases between their ends. The immunoSEQ assay used multiplex PCR to amplify TCR beta CDR3 regions from an average of roughly 1.2 ug of genomic DNA per sample. Primer bias was corrected in the assay by using a complete synthetic TCR repertoire to establish an amplification baseline. The amplicons were sequenced using the Illumina platform. In the original analysis: Sequences were error-corrected by clustering with frequency ratios and a modified nearest-neighbor algorithm, then analyzed in the immunoSEQ Analyzer with IMGT gene definitions. TCR richness and evenness were averaged over 20 rarefaction repeats at each rarefaction depth, excluding samples with fewer sequences than the depth. Wilcoxon rank sum tests with FDR correction were used to compare relative abundances of V, D and J genes between the groups. In the blinded duplicates, the intraclass correlation was around 96% for TCR richness and averaged 76.4% across more than 65 gene segments. Entries here come from immuneACCESS through TCRdb and include only in-frame sequences with V and J called. Some clones fail to appear in such tables; in the studies checked, an unresolved V gene covers under half of the shortfall, and the cause of the remainder is unknown. That table supplies the V and J calls and clone size; D and trimming were determined from the DNA. The sample table records around 37,000 clones. The ten largest clones take up 6.4% of the sample.

In this chain, TRBV19 is recombined with TRBJ1-1, with the D gene not confidently named. This TCR was recovered from a woman aged 18-70 years with a cervical HPV16 infection that either progressed to CIN3+ or cleared (not recorded which). The material sequenced was blood buffy coat. The CDR3 corresponds to CASSRRQNTEAFF. Incomplete CDR3 DNA: TGTGCCAGTAGTAGAAGGCAGAACACTGAA.